This TCR beta chain was documented in a study of blood T cell repertoires in COVID-19. This clone has only one observation. Only in-frame clones appear in the TCRdb table, and some are missing; sequencing was by immunoSEQ multiplex PCR. The data show 20,000 to 30,000 clones, 75% to 85% seen once. The source of this sequence is a man older than 75 with active or convalescent COVID-19. Material for sequencing was peripheral blood.

CDR3 nucleotides: TGTGCCAGCAGCTTAGGCGTGGTTGCTTTCTTT. This gives the protein CASSLGVVAFF. The V and J genes are TRBV7-2 and TRBJ1-1; unclear D gene. CDR3 length equals 11 residues. Per germline, CDR1 SGHTA and CDR2 FQGNSA. The V end lost 1 base, the J end lost 11 bases, and 8 bases lay between the germline ends.